Following are 18 T cell receptor beta chains from one sample sequenced in a study of T cell responses to AZD1222 COVID-19 vaccine. The repertoire was sequenced with immunoSEQ multiplex PCR; TCRdb's copy has only in-frame clones and lacks some. The table records over 150,000 clones, 90% of them present only once. Sequencing used peripheral blood, obtained on day 0 of AZD1222 vaccination. Source of these receptors: an adult in good health.

The rearrangement links TRBV28 to TRBJ1-1, with TRBD1 matching 8 bases. V shed 8 bases, J shed 1 base, and the junction held 3 bases outside the gene matches. Germline V lookup: CDR1 MDHEN, CDR2 SYDVKM. The CDR3 is 13 residues long. The CDR3 DNA reads TGTGCCAGCCAGGGGGCGGGGAACACTGAAGCTTTCTTT. Its protein is CASQGAGNTEAFF.

This clone was picked up one time. The chain recombines TRBV30 with TRBJ1-2; the match to TRBD1 covers 8 bases. The CDR3 is made up of 12 amino acids. Germline V lookup: CDR1 GTSNPN, CDR2 SVGIG (reference sequence). Trimming took 8 bases from V and 3 from J; bases not matched to a gene: 5. In nucleotides, the CDR3 is TGTGCCGGAATGACAGGGGACTATGGCTACACCTTC. Protein product: CAGMTGDYGYTF.

The chain joins TRBV4-3 to TRBJ2-2; 8 bases align to TRBD2. Losses at the gene ends were 4 bases for V and 2 bases for J; bases not matched to a gene: 12. The length of the CDR3 is 18 residues. CDR1 is LGHNA, CDR2 YSLEER, per germline. CDR3 sequence reads: CASSLNPEAGANTGELFF. CDR3 DNA: TGCGCCAGCAGCCTTAATCCGGAAGCGGGGGCAAACACCGGGGAGCTGTTTTTT.

V gene TRBV19 combines with J gene TRBJ2-5, with D perhaps matching TRBD1 (5 bases). The CDR3 has 13 amino acids. V gave up 5 bases and J gave up 9 bases, with 16 bases separating them. The germline CDR1 and CDR2 sequences are LNHDA and SQIVND (reference sequence). CDR3: CASSVDGEQAQYF. CDR3 DNA: TGTGCCAGTAGTGTCGACGGAGAACAGGCCCAGTACTTC.

V is TRBV7-2 and J is TRBJ1-5; D possibly corresponds to TRBD1 (6 bases). The CDR3 consists of 15 residues. With 1 base removed from V and 9 bases from J, the gap between germline ends came to 16 bases. Germline-derived CDR1 and CDR2 are SGHTA and FQGNSA. This CDR3 reads CASSLGGGTARPQHF. The DNA for the CDR3 is TGTGCCAGCAGCTTAGGAGGGGGGACCGCTCGGCCCCAGCATTTT.

V usage is TRBV4-3 and J usage is TRBJ2-3; 7 positions match TRBD1. Losses at the gene ends were 0 bases for V and 4 bases for J; bases not matched to a gene: 13. The CDR3 is made up of 18 amino acids. CDR1 is LGHNA, CDR2 YSLEER, per germline. CDR3 in amino acids: CASSQESGTEGRADTQYF. The CDR3 region has the DNA TGCGCCAGCAGCCAAGAGAGTGGGACAGAGGGTCGCGCAGATACGCAGTATTTT.

V is TRBV7-8 and J is TRBJ2-1; 8 nucleotides line up with TRBD2. V trimming: 5 bases; J trimming: 0 bases; junction bases outside the gene matches: 9. Germline lookup yields CDR1 SGHVS and CDR2 FQNEAQ. The CDR3 covers 17 residues. The CDR3 region is CASSRGSGVSSYNEQFF. The CDR3, as DNA: TGTGCCAGCAGCCGAGGTAGCGGGGTAAGCTCCTACAATGAGCAGTTCTTC.

J is TRBJ1-3 and V is TRBV7-6; a possible D gene is TRBD1 (6 bases). This CDR3 has 15 residues. CDR1 is SGHVS and CDR2 is FNYEAQ in the germline V gene. V gave up 5 bases and J gave up 2 bases, with 13 bases separating them. CDR3 DNA: TGTGCCAGCAGCCCAGGGGCAAGGGCTGGAAACACCATATATTTT. This encodes CASSPGARAGNTIYF.

This clone was recorded once. This CDR3 reads CASSYEKQQIAYGYTF. In DNA form, the CDR3 reads TGTGCCAGCAGTTATGAGAAACAGCAAATCGCGTATGGCTACACCTTC. V is TRBV6-9 and J is TRBJ1-2; D is unresolved. The germline V gene has CDR1 MNHGY and CDR2 SVAAGI. Trimming left V 2 bases short and J 5 bases short, with 18 bases between. The CDR3 runs 16 residues.

In the case of this clone: Its ends do not fully match the called genes, so a read error is possible. The V gene is TRBV28, the J gene TRBJ1-2; 7 nucleotides agree with TRBD1. The germline gives CDR1 MDHEN, CDR2 SYDVKM. The CDR3 runs 16 residues. CDR3 loop: CASSQPATGTGGGHTF. Written as DNA, the CDR3 is TGTGCCAGCAGTCAGCCTGCGACAGGGACCGGGGGTGGCCACACCTTC.

This chain uses TRBV5-1 with TRBJ2-7, with a weak D call TRBD1 (6 bases). V dropped 2 bases and J dropped 3 bases, with 15 bases sitting between them. CDR1 and CDR2 from the germline V gene are SGHRS and YFSETQ. The CDR3 is 15 amino acids. The chain's CDR3 is CASSLSGEGIYEQYF. In DNA, the CDR3 is TGCGCCAGCAGCTTATCAGGGGAAGGTATCTACGAGCAGTACTTC. Combining the CDR3 with reference TRBV5-1 and TRBJ2-7 gives the whole variable domain KAGVTQTPRYLIKTRGQQVTLSCSPISGHRSVSWYQQTPGQGLQFLFEYFSETQRNKGNFPGRFSGRQFSNSRSEMNVSTLELGDSALYLCASSLSGEGIYEQYFGPGTRLTVT.

This sequence joins TRBV5-1 and TRBJ1-1; D ambiguous. This CDR3 contains 16 residues. The ends were cut back, 0 bases at V and 0 bases at J, with 12 bases in the middle. From germline, CDR1 is SGHRS and CDR2 YFSETQ. CDR3 DNA sequence: TGCGCCAGCAGCTTGGCCAATAAGCAAATGAACACTGAAGCTTTCTTT. Amino acid sequence: CASSLANKQMNTEAFF.

This sequence joins TRBV9 and TRBJ1-6; possible D gene TRBD1, 5 bases. From germline, CDR1 is SGDLS and CDR2 YYNGEE. Trimming took 4 bases from V and 3 from J, leaving 14 bases between them. This CDR3 region has 16 residues. The CDR3 DNA reads TGTGCCAGCAGCAAAGGAGGGGTTATCTATAATTCACCCCTCCACTTT. Its protein is CASSKGGVIYNSPLHF.

This sequence joins TRBV7-6 and TRBJ2-7, with 8 bases matching TRBD1. The CDR3 covers 15 residues. From germline, CDR1 is SGHVS and CDR2 FNYEAQ. V was pared by 5 bases and J by 0 bases, with 6 bases of the junction left unmatched. CDR3 sequence reads: CASSPETGVSYEQYF. The CDR3 DNA sequence: TGTGCCAGCAGCCCCGAGACAGGGGTCTCCTACGAGCAGTACTTC.

The count of this clone is one. The sample holds other DNA sequences that translate to the same CDR3. The J gene is TRBJ2-7, the V gene TRBV5-1; TRBD1 aligns across 9 bases. This CDR3 contains 15 residues. Germline V gives CDR1 SGHRS, CDR2 YFSETQ. J gave up 1 base and V 2 bases, and 4 bases lay outside the gene matches. Here the CDR3 DNA reads TGCGCCAGCAGCTTAACCGGGACAGGGTCCTACGAGCAGTACTTC. Residues: CASSLTGTGSYEQYF.

The rearrangement uses TRBV6-5 and TRBJ1-5; 10 bases are shared with TRBD1. The CDR3 is 15 residues long. The V segment lost 6 bases and the J segment 1 base; nucleotides outside the gene matches: 3. The germline CDR1 and CDR2 sequences are MNHEY and SVGAGI. CDR3 DNA: TGTGCCAGCAGCAAGGGACAGGGGAGCAATCAGCCCCAGCATTTT. Protein sequence: CASSKGQGSNQPQHF.

The chain uses TRBV16 and TRBJ2-7, with D uncertain. The germline V gene encodes CDR1 KGHSY and CDR2 FQNENV. V was clipped by 0 bases and J by 4 bases, with 4 bases between them. The CDR3 runs 12 residues. The CDR3 DNA follows: TGTGCCAGCAGCCAATCTACTTACGAGCAGTACTTC. Its translation is CASSQSTYEQYF. Filled out from reference TRBV16 and TRBJ2-7, the complete variable domain reads GEEVAQTPKHLVRGEGQKAKLYCAPIKGHSYVFWYQQVLKNEFKFLISFQNENVFDETGMPKERFSAKCLPNSPCSLEIQATKLEDSAVYFCASSQSTYEQYFGPGTRLTVT.

The rearrangement uses TRBV11-2 and TRBJ2-1; 11 positions agree with TRBD2. The junction had 9 bases not matched to a gene; V was cut back by 3 bases and J by 8 bases. The germline CDR1 and CDR2 sequences are SGHAT and FQNNGV. This CDR3 spans 16 amino acids. The chain's CDR3 is CASSLGLAGGRDEQFF. CDR3 in DNA: TGTGCCAGCAGCTTGGGGCTAGCGGGGGGCCGGGATGAGCAGTTCTTC.